These 11 T cell receptor beta chains were all obtained from the same sample, sequenced in a study of blood T cells in healthy people across ages. With a J-beta primer mix and a sample-barcoded 5' primer, a second PCR ran about 6 to 11 cycles. TCRdb processed the 5' RACE reads anew with MiXCR; each CDR3 protein has one entry. The table lists 790,000 or so distinct CDR3 sequences, about 42% of them singletons. The specimen sequenced was blood. These receptors originate from an older man in good health.

This chain uses TRBV4-2 with TRBJ2-3; D might be TRBD2 (6 bases). V was clipped by 1 base and J by 4 bases, with 9 bases between them. The germline CDR1 and CDR2 sequences are LGHNA and YNFKEQ. CDR3 size: 14 residues. The CDR3 is CASSQAGGADTQYF. The CDR3 DNA follows: TGTGCCAGCAGCCAAGCTGGAGGGGCAGATACGCAGTATTTT.

The V and J genes are TRBV9 and TRBJ2-1; weak D call: TRBD2 (5 bases). Germline-derived CDR1 and CDR2 are SGDLS and YYNGEE. The CDR3 length is 19 residues. V was trimmed by 3 bases and J by 0 bases, leaving 22 bases between them. In DNA form, the CDR3 reads TGTGCCAGCAGCGCCGGGGTAGGCGCCCTAACTAGCTCCTACAATGAGCAGTTCTTC. This codes for CASSAGVGALTSSYNEQFF.

As to this clonotype: This could be a read error, since a much larger clone is one nucleotide away. The rearrangement uses TRBV10-3 and TRBJ2-6; 9 bases map to TRBD1. The junction had 11 bases not matched to a gene; V was cut back by 2 bases and J by 6 bases. CDR3 length equals 18 residues. The V gene's germline CDR1 is ENHRY and CDR2 SYGVKD. In DNA, the CDR3 is TGTGCCATCAGTGAGGCGGGACAGGGCAGGACTGAGGCCAACGTCCTGACTTTC. This encodes CAISEAGQGRTEANVLTF.

This clonotype occurred many times. This rearrangement joins TRBV10-3 to TRBJ1-5; no firm D call. The germline gives CDR1 ENHRY, CDR2 SYGVKD. There are 17 residues in the CDR3. Between the trimmed V and J ends, which lost 0 bases and 3 bases, there was a span of 15 bases. The CDR3 DNA is TGTGCCATCAGTGAGTCGAATCGGGGTTATGACAATCAGCCCCAGCATTTT. It encodes CAISESNRGYDNQPQHF.

Many counts were recorded for this clonotype. The genes are TRBV12-3 or TRBV12-4 and TRBJ1-1, with no clear D. This CDR3 is built from 14 residues. V dropped 2 bases and J dropped 3 bases, with 10 bases sitting between them. Here the CDR3 reads CASSLWARDTEAFF. The CDR3 DNA reads as TGTGCCAGCAGTTTATGGGCGCGGGACACTGAAGCTTTCTTT.

V usage is TRBV20-1 and J usage is TRBJ1-6; 8 positions match TRBD1. Germline lookup yields CDR1 DFQATT and CDR2 SNEGSKA (reference sequence). With V trimmed by 3 bases and J by 13 bases, 14 bases remained unmatched. This CDR3 region has 15 residues. The CDR3 is CSAREQTGAQGPLHF. The CDR3 nucleotides read TGCAGTGCTAGGGAACAGACAGGGGCCCAGGGGCCCCTCCACTTT.

Concerning this clonotype itself: A much larger clone sits a single nucleotide away, making a read error possible. The chain combines TRBV7-3 with TRBJ2-7; the D is unclear. This CDR3 comprises 13 residues. Per the germline V gene, CDR1 is SGHTA and CDR2 is FQGTGA. CDR3 sequence (DNA): TGTGCCAACAGCTTAACGTACGGGTACGAGCAGTACTTC. Translation: CANSLTYGYEQYF.

The DNA for the CDR3 is TGTGCCAGCAGCCGCGGGACTCATTTCACAGATACGCAGTATTTT. Its protein is CASSRGTHFTDTQYF. This chain links TRBV13 with TRBJ2-3, with D possibly being TRBD2 (6 bases). This CDR3 has 15 amino acids. In germline, CDR1 is PRHDT, CDR2 FYEKMQ (reference sequence). V lost 5 bases and J 2 bases, leaving 14 bases between the germline ends.

Comment on this clonotype: A much larger clone is a single base away; this may be a read error. The gene calls are TRBV28 and TRBJ2-5; D is uncertain. The J call may be wrong; the DNA end is better matched by TRBJ2-7. Germline CDR1 MDHEN, CDR2 SYDVKM. The CDR3 is made up of 12 amino acids. DNA for the CDR3: TGTGCCAGCAGTTTAGTCTACTACGAGCAGTACTTC. Encoded protein: CASSLVYYEQYF.

This clonotype was counted at least ten times. The genes are TRBV29-1 and TRBJ2-3, with TRBD1 as a possible D gene (5 bases). The germline V and J ends were trimmed by 7 bases and 1 base, with 15 bases remaining between them. Germline V gene lookup returns CDR1 SQVTM and CDR2 ANQGSEA. The CDR3 length is 14 residues. The CDR3 reads CSAVLTGRTDTQYF. DNA of the CDR3: TGCAGCGCCGTCCTAACAGGTCGCACAGATACGCAGTATTTT.

The chain employs TRBV7-2 and TRBJ1-4; no reliable D call. Germline V lookup: CDR1 SGHTA, CDR2 FQGNSA. V lost 2 bases to trimming and J lost 7 bases, with 8 bases between them. The CDR3 runs to 13 residues. The CDR3 spells CASSLINSEKLFF. The CDR3 DNA sequence: TGTGCCAGCAGCTTAATTAACTCTGAAAAACTGTTTTTT. Full variable domain (remainder filled in from reference TRBV7-2 and TRBJ1-4): GAGVSQSPSNKVTEKGKDVELRCDPISGHTALYWYRQSLGQGLEFLIYFQGNSAPDKSGLPSDRFSAERTGGSVSTLTIQRTQQEDSAVYLCASSLINSEKLFFGSGTQLSVL.